This is a list of T cell receptor beta chains from one sample in a study of cytomegalovirus exposure and HLA in healthy donors. TCRdb keeps only in-frame clones here, not all; method: immunoSEQ multiplex PCR. The repertoire includes 120,000 or so clones, 10% to 13% of them detected once, and about 4.6% sits in the top ten. Sequences were obtained from PBMCs. The receptors shown here come from a woman between 18 and 29 years old in good health and CMV-seropositive. Both conserved end residues are part of each CDR3. D genes are given only for firm matches. The size of a clone is reported for some rows only, either as once, few or many, or as a class for expanded clones.

>TRBV29-1|TRBD1|TRBJ1-2|-
CSVVLGQGRSAF
TGCAGCGTTGTGCTCGGACAGGGGCGCTCGGCCTTC
>TRBV28|TRBD1|TRBJ2-7|few
CASSRQGFFSYEQYF
TGTGCCAGCTCTCGACAGGGGTTCTTCTCCTACGAGCAGTACTTC
>TRBV19|-|TRBJ1-1|few
CASSGAHRGNTEAFF
TGTGCCAGTAGTGGCGCCCACCGGGGGAACACTGAAGCTTTCTTT
>TRBV2|TRBD2|TRBJ2-2|once
CASRTSGSSTGELFF
TGTGCCAGCAGGACTAGCGGGAGTAGTACCGGGGAGCTGTTTTTT
>TRBV18|TRBD1|TRBJ1-2|-
CASSPPWTGAPFNYGYTF
TGTGCCAGCTCACCACCCTGGACAGGGGCCCCCTTTAACTATGGCTACACCTTC
>TRBV18|-|TRBJ2-7|-
CASSPWTGGTYEQYF
TGTGCCAGCTCACCGTGGACTGGCGGGACCTACGAGCAGTACTTC
>TRBV7-9|-|TRBJ2-3|few
CASVKDTQYF
TGTGCCAGCGTTAAAGATACGCAGTATTTT
>TRBV6-4|-|TRBJ2-1|-
CASSESRAGHNEQFF
TGTGCCAGCAGTGAGAGCAGGGCGGGGCACAATGAGCAGTTCTTC
>TRBV19|TRBD1|TRBJ1-5|-
CASSIFQGDGNQPQHF
TGTGCCAGTAGTATATTCCAGGGGGACGGCAATCAGCCCCAGCATTTT
>TRBV7-8|-|TRBJ2-1|-
CASSLARGPSYNEQFF
TGTGCCAGCAGCTTAGCGCGGGGTCCCTCCTACAATGAGCAGTTCTTC
>TRBV29-1|TRBD2|TRBJ2-1|few
CSVVLAASYNEQFF
TGCAGCGTCGTCCTAGCGGCCTCCTACAATGAGCAGTTCTTC
>TRBV5-1|TRBD2|TRBJ2-2|few
CASSLAWAGADGELFF
TGCGCCAGCAGCTTGGCCTGGGCGGGAGCCGACGGGGAGCTGTTTTTT
>TRBV6-1|TRBD1|TRBJ1-1|few
CASRHDTGGTEAFF
TGTGCCAGCAGGCATGATACAGGGGGCACTGAAGCTTTCTTT
>TRBV13|TRBD2|TRBJ2-1|-
CASSLGLAVGEQFF
TGTGCCAGCAGCCTTGGACTAGCGGTAGGTGAGCAGTTCTTC
>TRBV28|-|TRBJ2-7|few
CASSSSGGALEQYF
TGTGCCAGCAGTTCCAGCGGCGGGGCTCTTGAGCAGTACTTC
>TRBV2|TRBD1|TRBJ2-7|few
CASTISGGLGSYEQYF
TGTGCCAGCACCATTTCAGGGGGCTTAGGATCCTACGAGCAGTACTTC
>TRBV13|-|TRBJ1-1|few
CASSSTTGNTEAFF
TGTGCCAGCAGCTCAACCACAGGGAACACTGAAGCTTTCTTT
>TRBV5-1|-|TRBJ1-2|few
CASSPYGGDYGYTF
TGCGCCAGCAGCCCCTACGGGGGTGACTATGGCTACACCTTC
>TRBV10-2|TRBD2|TRBJ2-5|few
CASSPTSAYQETQYF
TGCGCCAGCAGTCCAACTAGCGCATACCAAGAGACCCAGTACTTC
>TRBV12-5|-|TRBJ1-2|-
CASGLEIQGGGYTF
TGTGCTAGTGGTTTGGAGATACAGGGTGGGGGCTACACCTTC
>TRBV7-9|TRBD2|TRBJ2-5|-
CASSANSGSRETQYF
TGTGCCAGCAGCGCCAATAGCGGGAGTAGGGAGACCCAGTACTTC
>TRBV5-1|-|TRBJ2-5|few
CASKSFWASPTQYF
TGCGCCAGCAAATCTTTCTGGGCCTCACCGACCCAGTACTTC
>TRBV4-2|-|TRBJ2-5|-
CASSQEGLQETQYF
TGTGCCAGCAGCCAAGAAGGACTGCAAGAGACCCAGTACTTC
>TRBV7-2|TRBD1|TRBJ2-7|few
CASRSAWTGTYEQYF
TGTGCCAGCAGATCAGCCTGGACAGGGACCTACGAGCAGTACTTC
>TRBV25-1|-|TRBJ2-5|-
CASSDGPGDEAETQYF
TGTGCCAGCAGTGACGGGCCGGGAGATGAGGCAGAGACCCAGTACTTC
>TRBV5-6|-|TRBJ2-3|-
CASSFWLLTDTQYF
TGTGCCAGCAGCTTTTGGCTTCTCACAGATACGCAGTATTTT
>TRBV7-9|-|TRBJ2-7|few
CASSSSGGLNEQYF
TGTGCCAGCAGCTCCTCAGGGGGGCTGAACGAGCAGTACTTC
>TRBV25-1|-|TRBJ1-2|-
CASSELGADPQGGYTF
TGTGCCAGCAGTGAATTAGGGGCGGACCCCCAAGGAGGCTACACCTTC
>TRBV7-8|-|TRBJ2-5|few
CASSTQGGSRTQYF
TGTGCCAGCAGCACCCAGGGGGGTTCAAGAACCCAGTACTTC
>TRBV19|TRBD1|TRBJ1-5|few
CASSLTGGRFFQPQHF
TGTGCCAGTAGCCTGACAGGGGGTAGGTTCTTTCAGCCCCAGCATTTT
>TRBV27|TRBD2|TRBJ2-1|-
CATARGEGPYNEQFF
TGTGCCACCGCGCGGGGGGAGGGCCCCTACAATGAGCAGTTCTTC
>TRBV2|TRBD2|TRBJ2-3|-
CASLSILAATDTQYF
TGTGCCAGCCTATCGATACTAGCGGCCACAGATACGCAGTATTTT
>TRBV29-1|TRBD1|TRBJ1-2|-
CSAEDRNYGYTF
TGCAGCGCCGAGGACAGGAACTATGGCTACACCTTC
>TRBV30|TRBD1|TRBJ2-2|few
CAWSPDRINTGELFF
TGTGCCTGGAGTCCGGACAGGATCAACACCGGGGAGCTGTTTTTT
>TRBV11-3|-|TRBJ1-2|-
CASSRPGLGYTF
TGTGCCAGCAGCCGTCCAGGGCTTGGCTACACCTTC